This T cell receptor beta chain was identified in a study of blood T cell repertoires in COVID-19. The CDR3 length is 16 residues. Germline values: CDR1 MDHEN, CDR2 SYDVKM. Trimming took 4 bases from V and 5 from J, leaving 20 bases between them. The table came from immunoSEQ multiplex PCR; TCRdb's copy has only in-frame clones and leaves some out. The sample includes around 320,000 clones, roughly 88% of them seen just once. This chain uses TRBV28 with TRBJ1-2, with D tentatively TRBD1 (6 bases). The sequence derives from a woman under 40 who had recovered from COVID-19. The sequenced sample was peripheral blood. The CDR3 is CASSWETEKGGYGYTF. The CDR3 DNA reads TGTGCCAGCAGTTGGGAAACGGAGAAAGGGGGATATGGCTACACCTTC.